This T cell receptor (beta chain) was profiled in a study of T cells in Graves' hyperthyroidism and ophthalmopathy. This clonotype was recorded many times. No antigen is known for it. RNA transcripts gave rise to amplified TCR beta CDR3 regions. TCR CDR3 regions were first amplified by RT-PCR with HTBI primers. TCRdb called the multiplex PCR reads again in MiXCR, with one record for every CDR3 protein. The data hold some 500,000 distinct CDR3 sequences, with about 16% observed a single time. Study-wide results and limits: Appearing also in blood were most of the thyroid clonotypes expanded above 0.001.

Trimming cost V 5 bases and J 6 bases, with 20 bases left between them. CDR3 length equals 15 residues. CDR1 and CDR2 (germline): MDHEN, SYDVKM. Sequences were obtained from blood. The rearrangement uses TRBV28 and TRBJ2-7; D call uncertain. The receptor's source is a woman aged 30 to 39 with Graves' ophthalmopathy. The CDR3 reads CASSPNHSLGREQYF. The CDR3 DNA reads TGTGCCAGCAGTCCGAACCACTCCTTGGGCCGCGAGCAGTACTTC.